This T cell receptor (delta chain) was identified during a study of gamma-delta T cells after stem cell transplantation. TCRdb reanalyzed the RT-PCR reads using CATT. The sample holds a few thousand delta-chain clones, approximately 7.7% seen once. The CDR3 sequence is 15 residues long. The V segment lost 3 bases and the J segment 3 bases; nucleotides outside the gene matches: 7. The germline V gene encodes CDR1 GEAIGNYY and CDR2 EKD. The sequence came from a human donor. It is not recorded whose cells these are; they may come from a transplant donor. Sequences were obtained from gamma-delta T cells. The rearrangement links TRDV2 to TRDJ1; 9 nucleotides match TRDD3. The CDR3 nucleotides are TGTGCCTGTGACGCCCACCCTGGGGGATCCGATAAACTCATCTTT. Its translation: CACDAHPGGSDKLIF.